This note documents a single T cell receptor (beta chain) sequence. The antigen is undetermined. This specimen belongs to a study of T cell responses to AZD1222 COVID-19 vaccine. Findings and caveats of the study: The donor cohort was predominantly white British with a female majority, and clonal diversity may have been underestimated.

The CDR3 length is 14 residues. CDR1 and CDR2 from the germline V gene are MNHEY and SVGAGI. The V end was cut by 5 bases, the J end by 8 bases, with 17 bases between. Assay used: immunoSEQ multiplex PCR; TCRdb lists only in-frame clones, some missing. Of 83,000 or so clones listed, roughly 90% were seen once; the top ten hold approximately 30%. The material sequenced was peripheral blood, taken 28 days after the second AZD1222 dose. The receptor was isolated from an adult who received the AZD1222 COVID-19 vaccine. This rearrangement joins TRBV6-5 to TRBJ2-3, with D perhaps being TRBD1 or TRBD2 (5 bases each). CDR3 residues: CASSRDLSPGTQYF. As DNA, the CDR3 is TGTGCCAGCAGTCGGGACCTCAGCCCCGGTACGCAGTATTTT.